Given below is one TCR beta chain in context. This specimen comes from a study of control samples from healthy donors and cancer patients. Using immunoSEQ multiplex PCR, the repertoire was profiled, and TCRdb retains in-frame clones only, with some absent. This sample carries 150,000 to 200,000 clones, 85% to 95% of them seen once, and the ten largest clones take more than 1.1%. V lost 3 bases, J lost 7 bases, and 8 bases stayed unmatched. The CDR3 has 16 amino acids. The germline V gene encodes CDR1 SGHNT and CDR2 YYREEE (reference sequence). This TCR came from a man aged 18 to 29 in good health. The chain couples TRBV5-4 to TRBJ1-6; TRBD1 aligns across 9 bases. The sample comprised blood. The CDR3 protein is CASSSTGGVRNSPLHF. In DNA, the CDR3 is TGTGCCAGCAGCTCAACAGGGGGCGTGAGGAATTCACCCCTCCACTTT.